Listed below are T cell receptor beta chains from one sample, sequenced in a study of cytomegalovirus exposure and HLA in healthy donors. Method: immunoSEQ multiplex PCR; TCRdb's copy keeps in-frame clones and lacks some. The table includes under 150,000 clones, roughly 68% detected once. The sequenced material came from PBMCs. Receptors originate from a man aged 60 to 75 in good health and CMV-seronegative. CDR3s include the opening cysteine and the closing phenylalanine or tryptophan. A D gene is named only where the DNA matches it firmly. Clone size is not always given. Where it is, it says once, few, many or a class for expanded clones.

clone size: NA
V gene: TRBV6-5
D gene: NA
J gene: TRBJ1-1
CDR3 protein: CASSRLDTNTEAFF
CDR3 DNA: TGTGCCAGCAGCCGACTGGACACGAACACTGAAGCTTTCTTT

clone size: NA
V gene: TRBV2
D gene: NA
J gene: TRBJ1-3
CDR3 protein: CASTPAGGLGNTIYF
CDR3 DNA: TGTGCCAGCACCCCCGCCGGCGGCCTTGGAAACACCATATATTTT

clone size: NA
V gene: TRBV5-4
D gene: TRBD2
J gene: TRBJ2-7
CDR3 protein: CASSLPSSGRGTYEQYF
CDR3 DNA: TGTGCCAGCAGCTTGCCCTCGAGCGGGAGAGGCACCTACGAGCAGTACTTC

clone size: NA
V gene: TRBV7-2
D gene: TRBD1
J gene: TRBJ2-6
CDR3 protein: CASSRTGGSGANVLTF
CDR3 DNA: TGTGCCAGCAGTCGGACAGGGGGTTCGGGGGCCAACGTCCTGACTTTC

clone size: NA
V gene: TRBV25-1
D gene: TRBD1
J gene: TRBJ1-4
CDR3 protein: CASSDSWTGVTNEKLFF
CDR3 DNA: TGTGCCAGCAGTGACTCGTGGACAGGGGTAACTAATGAAAAACTGTTTTTT

clone size: NA
V gene: TRBV6-5
D gene: NA
J gene: TRBJ1-2
CDR3 protein: CASSYSKVGGGYGYTF
CDR3 DNA: TGTGCCAGCAGTTACTCGAAGGTTGGGGGAGGCTATGGCTACACCTTC

clone size: NA
V gene: TRBV7-8
D gene: NA
J gene: TRBJ1-1
CDR3 protein: CASSLATPGAEAFF
CDR3 DNA: TGTGCCAGCAGCTTAGCGACCCCAGGGGCTGAAGCTTTCTTT

clone size: NA
V gene: TRBV28
D gene: TRBD1
J gene: TRBJ1-5
CDR3 protein: CATGTGNNQPQHF
CDR3 DNA: TGTGCAACCGGGACAGGGAACAATCAGCCCCAGCATTTT

clone size: NA
V gene: TRBV19
D gene: TRBD1
J gene: TRBJ2-7
CDR3 protein: CASSIVGQGAYEQYF
CDR3 DNA: TGTGCCAGTAGTATAGTGGGACAGGGAGCCTACGAGCAGTACTTC

clone size: few
V gene: TRBV10-3
D gene: NA
J gene: TRBJ2-1
CDR3 protein: CAISESTPPGNEQFF
CDR3 DNA: TGTGCCATCAGTGAGTCCACCCCTCCGGGAAATGAGCAGTTCTTC

clone size: NA
V gene: TRBV7-9
D gene: TRBD2
J gene: TRBJ2-5
CDR3 protein: CASNLAGAQETQYF
CDR3 DNA: TGTGCCAGCAACCTAGCGGGGGCCCAAGAGACCCAGTACTTC

clone size: NA
V gene: TRBV7-9
D gene: TRBD2
J gene: TRBJ2-1
CDR3 protein: CASSEVREKPYNEQFF
CDR3 DNA: TGTGCCAGCAGCGAGGTGCGGGAGAAGCCCTACAATGAGCAGTTCTTC

clone size: NA
V gene: TRBV4-2
D gene: NA
J gene: TRBJ2-5
CDR3 protein: CASSQDSREFYF
CDR3 DNA: TGTGCCAGCAGCCAAGATTCGAGGGAGTTTTACTTC

clone size: NA
V gene: TRBV5-1
D gene: TRBD1
J gene: TRBJ2-5
CDR3 protein: CASSLTGGKGTQYF
CDR3 DNA: TGCGCCAGCAGCTTAACAGGGGGCAAAGGCACCCAGTACTTC

clone size: few
V gene: TRBV19
D gene: TRBD2
J gene: TRBJ2-1
CDR3 protein: CASSMGAGEINNEQFF
CDR3 DNA: TGTGCCAGTAGTATGGGAGCGGGAGAAATCAACAATGAGCAGTTCTTC

clone size: NA
V gene: TRBV9
D gene: TRBD1
J gene: TRBJ1-3
CDR3 protein: CASSPQGDGNTIYF
CDR3 DNA: TGTGCCAGCAGTCCACAGGGGGATGGAAACACCATATATTTT

clone size: NA
V gene: TRBV6-5
D gene: TRBD1
J gene: TRBJ1-1
CDR3 protein: CASSYSRQGRTEAFF
CDR3 DNA: TGTGCCAGCAGTTACTCCCGACAGGGAAGAACTGAAGCTTTCTTT

clone size: NA
V gene: TRBV28
D gene: TRBD2
J gene: TRBJ2-5
CDR3 protein: CASSFGLAGGPMYF
CDR3 DNA: TGTGCCAGCAGTTTCGGACTAGCGGGAGGTCCGATGTACTTC

clone size: NA
V gene: TRBV30
D gene: NA
J gene: TRBJ1-3
CDR3 protein: CAWCGLFGAGNTIYF
CDR3 DNA: TGTGCCTGGTGTGGTTTGTTCGGGGCTGGAAACACCATATATTTT

clone size: NA
V gene: TRBV6-5
D gene: TRBD2
J gene: TRBJ2-1
CDR3 protein: CASSSPGLAGGYEQFF
CDR3 DNA: TGTGCCAGCAGTTCCCCCGGACTAGCGGGAGGGTATGAGCAGTTCTTC

clone size: NA
V gene: TRBV18
D gene: TRBD1
J gene: TRBJ1-2
CDR3 protein: CASSPTLDRGRDGYTF
CDR3 DNA: TGTGCCAGCTCACCTACCCTGGACAGGGGAAGGGATGGCTACACCTTC

clone size: NA
V gene: TRBV25-1
D gene: TRBD2
J gene: TRBJ2-3
CDR3 protein: CASTPTGTRGTDTQYF
CDR3 DNA: TGTGCCAGCACCCCCACCGGGACTAGGGGCACAGATACGCAGTATTTT

clone size: NA
V gene: TRBV6-6
D gene: TRBD1
J gene: TRBJ2-7
CDR3 protein: CASTQTGGINEQYF
CDR3 DNA: TGTGCCAGCACCCAGACAGGGGGTATCAACGAGCAGTACTTC